This is a list of T cell receptor beta chains from one sample in a study of cytomegalovirus exposure and HLA in healthy donors. Method: immunoSEQ multiplex PCR; TCRdb's copy keeps in-frame clones and lacks some. The data contain about 180,000 clones, 80% of them singletons. The specimen sequenced was PBMCs. These receptors originate from a woman aged 45-59 years in good health and CMV-seropositive. Each CDR3 is given with its conserved first and last residue. The D gene is left open where the match is weak. Where a row states a size, it is once, few, many or the class of an expanded clone; other rows omit it.

CDR3nt	CDR3aa	j_gene	abundance	d_gene	v_gene
TGTGCCAGCAGTGAATCCCCGGGCGGGGGGACAGCACAAGAGACCCAGTACTTC	CASSESPGGGTAQETQYF	TRBJ2-5	-	-	TRBV2
TGTGCCAGCAGGAAACCGGGACAGGGAGATTCACCCCTCCACTTT	CASRKPGQGDSPLHF	TRBJ1-6	-	TRBD1	TRBV6-1
TGTGCCAGCAGTGTGGCAGAGACCCAGTACTTC	CASSVAETQYF	TRBJ2-5	-	-	TRBV2
TGCGCCAGCAGCCAAGAAGGGAGGAGCTCCTACAATGAGCAGTTCTTC	CASSQEGRSSYNEQFF	TRBJ2-1	few	-	TRBV4-3
TGTGCCAGCAGTCCAATACTAGCGGGGGGCGGGGAGACCCAGTACTTC	CASSPILAGGGETQYF	TRBJ2-5	-	TRBD2	TRBV28
TGTGCCAGCAGTTTAGGCGGGGACCTTGCGGAGACCCAGTACTTC	CASSLGGDLAETQYF	TRBJ2-5	-	-	TRBV28
TGTGCCAGCAGCTTGGTCACGAACAAAGAGACCCAGTACTTC	CASSLVTNKETQYF	TRBJ2-5	few	-	TRBV4-2
TGTGCCAGCAGTACAGGGTGGACCGGGGAGCTGTTTTTT	CASSTGWTGELFF	TRBJ2-2	-	-	TRBV28
TGTGCCAGTAGTACCCAGGGGGCCCTCACCTACGAGCAGTACTTC	CASSTQGALTYEQYF	TRBJ2-7	-	TRBD1	TRBV19
TGTGCCAGCAGCTTAGCACCGGGACAGCGATTCCGAGGGCCCCAGCATTTT	CASSLAPGQRFRGPQHF	TRBJ1-5	-	TRBD1	TRBV5-5
TGCGCCAGCAGCTTGACAGGAGTCACAGATACGCAGTATTTT	CASSLTGVTDTQYF	TRBJ2-3	-	-	TRBV5-1
TGTGCCAGTAGTATATCCGCACGCCGAACAACCGGGGAGCTGTTTTTT	CASSISARRTTGELFF	TRBJ2-2	-	-	TRBV19
TGTGCCAGCAGTCCCGACAGAAACACCGGGGAGCTGTTTTTT	CASSPDRNTGELFF	TRBJ2-2	few	-	TRBV28
TGTGCCAGAGAAGGAGTACGGAACACTGAAGCTTTCTTT	CAREGVRNTEAFF	TRBJ1-1	-	-	TRBV5-8
TGTGCCAGCAGGAGAGGGGGCTCAATTTACAATGAGCAGTTCTTC	CASRRGGSIYNEQFF	TRBJ2-1	-	TRBD1	TRBV27
TGTGCCAGCAGCTTAGATCGACAGGGGCATGGCTACACCTTC	CASSLDRQGHGYTF	TRBJ1-2	once	TRBD1	TRBV7-9